This record covers a single T cell receptor (beta chain). The record originates from a study of blood T cell repertoires in COVID-19. Study processing details: Estimation of nucleated cell counts relied on the amplification of reference gene primers. The assay was immunoSEQ multiplex PCR, and TCRdb's table has in-frame clones only and misses some. V and J calls plus clone size are reproduced from that table; the DNA served to infer D and trimming. The data show 280,000 or so clones, with roughly 85% seen just once and about 2.3% held by the top ten. V trimming: 3 bases; J trimming: 3 bases; junction bases outside the gene matches: 7. CDR1 and CDR2 from the germline V gene are MGHRA and YSYEKL. CDR3 length: 15 residues.

The sample comprised PBMCs or T cells enriched from blood (not recorded which). The sequence came from a woman aged 50 to 60 who had recovered from COVID-19. The rearrangement links TRBV4-1 to TRBJ1-1, with 7 bases aligning to TRBD1. CDR3 nucleotide sequence: TGCGCCAGCAGCCATGAAGGGGGCGTAGACACTGAAGCTTTCTTT. It codes for CASSHEGGVDTEAFF.